This TCR beta chain was sequenced for a study of blood T cell repertoires in COVID-19. For the study at large: Whether acute or convalescent, the COVID-19 samples came from the United States, Italy and Spain. PBMCs, B-cell-depleted T cells, or T cells provided the cDNA or gDNA that made up the material.

In the authors' workflow: Cell counts per sample came from amplifying reference gene primers. The assay was immunoSEQ multiplex PCR, and TCRdb's table has in-frame clones only and misses some. V, J and clone size were drawn from that table, and D and trimming were deduced from the DNA. The top ten hold roughly 6.7% of the sample, which has approximately 11,000 clones, about two thirds seen once. Losses at the gene ends were 5 bases for V and 5 bases for J; bases not matched to a gene: 8. Germline V gene lookup returns CDR1 SEHNR and CDR2 FQNEAQ (reference sequence). The CDR3 is 14 amino acids. Enrollment of patients from Seattle took place during active infection, with longitudinal follow-up.

V gene TRBV7-9 combines with J gene TRBJ2-5, with 7 nucleotides matching TRBD1. The sequencing sample was made of peripheral blood. The source of this sequence is a man aged 60-69 years with COVID-19, enrolled during active disease. The CDR3 bases are TGTGCCAGCAGCCGGGACAGCCCCAGGGAGACCCAGTACTTC. It is translated as CASSRDSPRETQYF.